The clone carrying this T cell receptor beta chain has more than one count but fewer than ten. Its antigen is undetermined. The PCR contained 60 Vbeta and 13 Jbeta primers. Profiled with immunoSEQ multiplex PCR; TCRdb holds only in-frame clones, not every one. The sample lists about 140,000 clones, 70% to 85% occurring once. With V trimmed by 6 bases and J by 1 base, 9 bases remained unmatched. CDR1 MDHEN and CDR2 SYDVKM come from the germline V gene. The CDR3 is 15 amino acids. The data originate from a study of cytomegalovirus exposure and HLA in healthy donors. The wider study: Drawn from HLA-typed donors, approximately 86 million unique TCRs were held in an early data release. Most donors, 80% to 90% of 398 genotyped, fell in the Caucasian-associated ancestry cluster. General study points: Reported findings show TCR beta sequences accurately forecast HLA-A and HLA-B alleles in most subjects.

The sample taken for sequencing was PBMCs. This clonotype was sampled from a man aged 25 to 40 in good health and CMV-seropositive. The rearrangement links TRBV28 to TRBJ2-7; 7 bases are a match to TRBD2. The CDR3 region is CASRQTSANSYEQYF. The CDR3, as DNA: TGTGCCAGCAGGCAAACTAGCGCTAATTCCTACGAGCAGTACTTC.